This T cell receptor beta chain stems from a study of beta chain features in type 1 diabetes. CD45RO/CCR7/CD25/CD127/CD95/CD27 staining was used to isolate CD4+ naive, central memory, regulatory and stem cell-like memory cells by sorting. Regarding this clone: The antigen is not known.

The CDR3 sequence is 13 residues long. Per germline, CDR1 MNHEY and CDR2 SVGAGI. Trimming took 10 bases from V and 5 from J; bases not matched to a gene: 9. Expressed TCRB transcripts were sequenced because the entire RNA isolate underwent reverse transcription. Assay used: immunoSEQ multiplex PCR; TCRdb lists only in-frame clones, some missing. The data show around 300,000 clones, 14% seen once. Broader study findings: In every one of the four CD4+ subsets, TCRB CDR3s were moderately but significantly shorter in Type 1 diabetes patients. Resolution of whether HLA type affects TCRB rearrangement was not achieved here. More deletions and fewer insertions at VDJ junctions were found in patients with type 1 diabetes.

The V and J genes are TRBV6-5 and TRBJ2-5, with TRBD2 matching 8 bases. This clonotype was obtained from a man aged 25-45 years in good health. Sequencing was performed on central memory CD4+ T cells from blood. The CDR3: CATHNGGVETQYF. CDR3 sequence (DNA): TGTGCCACTCACAACGGGGGGGTGGAGACCCAGTACTTC.